These T cell receptor beta chains were read from a single sample in a study of T cell responses to AZD1222 COVID-19 vaccine. Here immunoSEQ multiplex PCR was the method, and the copy in TCRdb shows in-frame clones only, minus some. This table holds more than 140,000 clones, about 90% found once. The specimen comprised peripheral blood, sampled on day 0 of AZD1222 vaccination. The receptors here all came from an adult in good health. Both conserved end residues are part of each CDR3. The D gene is left open where the match is weak. Size tells how often a clone was seen (once, few, many) or the class of an expanded clone, and some rows leave it out.

CDR3 protein | CDR3 DNA | clone size | J gene | D gene | V gene
CASSDHNNEQFF | TGCGCCAGCAGTGACCACAACAATGAGCAGTTCTTC | . | TRBJ2-1 | . | TRBV10-1
CSVAATAGQPQHF | TGCAGCGTTGCCGCCACGGCTGGTCAGCCCCAGCATTTT | . | TRBJ1-5 | . | TRBV29-1
CASSSPDWSSYEQYF | TGTGCCAGCAGTTCCCCCGACTGGAGCTCCTACGAGCAGTACTTC | . | TRBJ2-7 | . | TRBV6-6
CASSLSALNYGYTF | TGTGCCAGCAGTTTATCAGCCTTGAACTATGGCTACACCTTC | . | TRBJ1-2 | . | TRBV28
CASSHPTGVGLTNTIYF | TGTGCCAGCAGCCATCCCACCGGGGTGGGGCTGACGAACACCATATATTTT | . | TRBJ1-3 | . | TRBV7-2
CARSGTAPRNEQFF | TGTGCCAGATCGGGGACAGCCCCGCGCAATGAGCAGTTCTTC | . | TRBJ2-1 | TRBD1 | TRBV2
CAWSVLNGEKLFF | TGTGCCTGGAGTGTTCTTAATGGGGAAAAACTGTTTTTT | once | TRBJ1-4 | . | TRBV30
CATRGVGHNEQFF | TGTGCCACCAGGGGGGTAGGGCACAATGAGCAGTTCTTC | . | TRBJ2-1 | . | TRBV24-1
CASSLSGGQHEQFF | TGTGCCAGCAGCTTAAGCGGGGGGCAACATGAGCAGTTCTTC | once | TRBJ2-1 | TRBD2 | TRBV7-2
CASSLDADYGYTF | TGTGCCAGCAGCTTAGACGCAGACTATGGCTACACCTTC | . | TRBJ1-2 | . | TRBV7-8
CASSQRGRPYEQYF | TGTGCCAGCTCACAGCGGGGACGACCCTACGAGCAGTACTTC | . | TRBJ2-7 | TRBD2 | TRBV18
CASSSGGSGFFNQPQHF | TGTGCCAGCAGTTCAGGGGGAAGCGGGTTTTTCAATCAGCCCCAGCATTTT | . | TRBJ1-5 | TRBD1 | TRBV28
CASSQTGQEQFF | TGTGCCAGCAGCCAAACCGGACAAGAGCAGTTCTTC | . | TRBJ2-1 | . | TRBV14
CASSYSTRTALYGYTF | TGTGCCAGCAGTTACTCTACAAGGACGGCTCTCTATGGCTACACCTTC | . | TRBJ1-2 | . | TRBV6-5
CATSVQSYNEQFF | TGTGCCACCAGCGTACAGTCCTACAATGAGCAGTTCTTC | . | TRBJ2-1 | . | TRBV15
CASSELTGSTEAFF | TGCGCCAGCAGTGAGCTCACAGGGTCCACTGAAGCTTTCTTT | . | TRBJ1-1 | . | TRBV10-2
CASSLGGGTQETQYF | TGCGCCAGCAGCTTGGGTGGGGGAACCCAAGAGACCCAGTACTTC | . | TRBJ2-5 | . | TRBV5-1
CASSPSQGWTGELFF | TGTGCCAGCTCACCGAGCCAGGGTTGGACCGGGGAGCTGTTTTTT | . | TRBJ2-2 | . | TRBV18
CSASGGLLRNTIYF | TGCAGTGCTAGTGGGGGACTTCTTAGAAACACCATATATTTT | . | TRBJ1-3 | . | TRBV20-1
CASSPRERGRALSAGELFF | TGCGCCAGCAGCCCCCGGGAACGCGGGAGGGCCTTATCTGCCGGGGAGCTGTTTTTT | few | TRBJ2-2 | TRBD2 | TRBV4-1
CASSNREGTGELFF | TGTGCCAGTAGCAATAGGGAAGGCACCGGGGAGCTGTTTTTT | . | TRBJ2-2 | . | TRBV19
CSVEVGRDRDSRLPRVWQFF | TGCAGCGTTGAAGTCGGAAGGGACCGGGACAGTCGACTACCGCGGGTGTGGCAGTTCTTC | . | TRBJ2-1 | TRBD1 | TRBV29-1
CASSIGNGNADTQYF | TGTGCCAGCAGTATAGGGAACGGGAATGCAGATACGCAGTATTTT | . | TRBJ2-3 | . | TRBV2
CASSFLGTSRADTQYF | TGTGCCAGCAGTTTCTTAGGGACTAGCAGGGCAGATACGCAGTATTTT | . | TRBJ2-3 | TRBD2 | TRBV27
CASRDTGLTGELFF | TGTGCCAGCAGAGATACAGGTTTGACCGGGGAGCTGTTTTTT | . | TRBJ2-2 | . | TRBV6-5
CAISGPYGRQFGGEQYF | TGTGCCATCAGTGGCCCTTATGGTAGACAATTCGGTGGCGAGCAGTACTTC | once | TRBJ2-7 | . | TRBV10-3
CASSSPQGSLNEQFF | TGTGCCAGCAGCTCCCCACAGGGGTCATTGAATGAGCAGTTCTTC | . | TRBJ2-1 | TRBD1 | TRBV7-9
CASSQAGLSADTQYF | TGTGCCAGCAGTCAGGCAGGGCTCTCGGCGGATACGCAGTATTTT | once | TRBJ2-3 | . | TRBV2
CASSQGSGVGTEAFF | TGTGCCAGCAGCCAAGGGTCCGGCGTTGGGACTGAAGCTTTCTTT | once | TRBJ1-1 | . | TRBV4-2
CASSTDRPNEKLFF | TGCGCCAGCAGCACGGACAGGCCTAATGAAAAACTGTTTTTT | once | TRBJ1-4 | TRBD1 | TRBV5-1
CASSYAADYGYTF | TGTGCCAGCAGTTACGCGGCGGACTATGGCTACACCTTC | . | TRBJ1-2 | . | TRBV27
CASRPNYRVTQYF | TGTGCCAGTAGACCTAACTACAGGGTCACGCAGTATTTT | once | TRBJ2-3 | . | TRBV19
CASGRDYGYTF | TGTGCCAGCGGGAGGGACTATGGCTACACCTTC | once | TRBJ1-2 | . | TRBV9
CASSQAPGIQPQHF | TGTGCCAGCAGCCAAGCCCCGGGGATCCAGCCCCAGCATTTT | few | TRBJ1-5 | . | TRBV3-1/TRBV3-2
CASSFRQTNSPLHF | TGTGCCAGCAGTTTCAGACAGACTAATTCACCCCTCCACTTT | . | TRBJ1-6 | . | TRBV28
CASSVVEETQYF | TGTGCCAGCAGTGTCGTGGAAGAGACCCAGTACTTC | once | TRBJ2-5 | . | TRBV2
CASSGGTQEQYF | TGTGCCAGCTCCGGCGGGACCCAAGAGCAGTACTTC | . | TRBJ2-7 | . | TRBV18
CSARMGTLGHF | TGCAGTGCTAGAATGGGCACGTTGGGCCACTTT | . | TRBJ1-6 | . | TRBV20-1
CASSSSGEQYF | TGTGCCAGCAGTTCATCAGGAGAGCAGTACTTC | . | TRBJ2-7 | . | TRBV28
CATSRDLSRNEKLFF | TGTGCCACCAGCAGAGATTTGTCACGTAATGAAAAACTGTTTTTT | . | TRBJ1-4 | . | TRBV15
CASSLQWTSGPGELFF | TGTGCCAGCAGTCTCCAATGGACTAGCGGGCCCGGGGAGCTGTTTTTT | . | TRBJ2-2 | TRBD2 | TRBV28
CASSPTDRAGGYTF | TGTGCCAGCAGCCCAACGGACAGGGCGGGAGGCTACACCTTC | . | TRBJ1-2 | TRBD1 | TRBV7-2
CASSLLPSEKLFF | TGTGCCAGCAGTTTACTCCCGTCTGAAAAACTGTTTTTT | . | TRBJ1-4 | . | TRBV12-3/TRBV12-4
CASSLVQEADGYTF | TGTGCCAGCAGCTTAGTACAGGAAGCGGATGGCTACACCTTC | . | TRBJ1-2 | . | TRBV7-9
CASRRQMDGELFF | TGTGCCAGCAGACGTCAAATGGACGGGGAGCTGTTTTTT | . | TRBJ2-2 | . | TRBV12-3/TRBV12-4
CASSSPRGSTDTQYF | TGTGCCAGCAGCTCCCCCAGAGGGAGCACAGATACGCAGTATTTT | . | TRBJ2-3 | . | TRBV6-2/TRBV6-3